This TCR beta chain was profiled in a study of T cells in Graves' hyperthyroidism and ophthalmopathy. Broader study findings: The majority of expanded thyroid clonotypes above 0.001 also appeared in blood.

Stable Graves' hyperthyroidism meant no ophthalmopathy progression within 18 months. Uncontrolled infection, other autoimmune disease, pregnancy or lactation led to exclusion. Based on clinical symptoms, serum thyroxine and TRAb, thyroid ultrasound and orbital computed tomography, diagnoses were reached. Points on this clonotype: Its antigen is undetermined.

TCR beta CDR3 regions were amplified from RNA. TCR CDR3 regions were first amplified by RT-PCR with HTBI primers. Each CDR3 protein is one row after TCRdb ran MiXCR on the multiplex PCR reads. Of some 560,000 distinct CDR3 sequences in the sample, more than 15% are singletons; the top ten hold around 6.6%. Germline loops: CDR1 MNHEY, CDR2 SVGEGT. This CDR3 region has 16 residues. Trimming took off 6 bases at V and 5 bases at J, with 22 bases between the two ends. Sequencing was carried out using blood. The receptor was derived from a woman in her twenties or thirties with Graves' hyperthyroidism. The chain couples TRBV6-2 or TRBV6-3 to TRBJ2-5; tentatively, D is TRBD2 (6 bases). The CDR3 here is CASSMPTPGSEETQYF. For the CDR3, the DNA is TGTGCCAGCAGCATGCCGACCCCCGGGAGCGAGGAGACCCAGTACTTC.